This T cell receptor beta chain was sequenced during a study of cytomegalovirus exposure and HLA in healthy donors. Study observations and caveats: Reported performance of the classifier showed diagnosis of cytomegalovirus status with high specificity and sensitivity. About 180 TCR beta chains were listed as cytomegalovirus-associated.

This CDR3 spans 13 amino acids. The germline CDR1 and CDR2 sequences are GTSNPN and SVGIG (reference sequence). The germline V and J ends were trimmed by 2 bases and 4 bases, with 11 bases remaining between them. Profiled with immunoSEQ multiplex PCR; TCRdb holds only in-frame clones, not every one. The data show 200,000 to 250,000 clones, approximately 80% seen once. Comments on this clone: What it recognizes is unknown.

The TCR comes from a woman in her twenties or thirties in good health and CMV-seropositive. The rearrangement links TRBV30 to TRBJ1-2; D call uncertain. The sequenced material came from PBMCs. CDR3 sequence: CAWSRSVGYGYTF. CDR3 DNA sequence: TGTGCCTGGAGTCGGTCGGTCGGCTATGGCTACACCTTC.